This T cell receptor (beta chain) came from a study of tumour-infiltrating T cells in Burkitt lymphoma. TCRdb's table, derived via immunoSEQ multiplex PCR, lists solely in-frame clones and lacks some. The table shows approximately 150 clones, with roughly 90% occurring only once. The germline V and J ends were trimmed by 4 bases and 4 bases, with 8 bases remaining between them. This CDR3 comprises 12 residues. Germline V gene sequence: CDR1 SGHRS, CDR2 YFSETQ. The sequenced material came from tumor tissue. The chain employs TRBV5-1 and TRBJ1-2, with no clear D. The receptor was isolated from a human donor with diffuse large B-cell lymphoma. CDR3 loop: CASSQDSYGYTF. CDR3 DNA: TGCGCCAGCAGCCAAGACTCCTATGGCTACACCTTC.